The sequence of this TCR beta chain was determined in a study of shared clonotypes between healthy human individuals. CD45RO-negative CD8 cells positively selected for CCR7 made up the naive population, which excluded terminally differentiated effector memory CD45RA+ cells. Per the original data handling: Junction-only sequences without quality scores were provided by ImmunoSEQ, so filtering was different. Repertoires were generated with immunoSEQ multiplex PCR, while TCRdb's copy carries only in-frame clones and drops some. That table furnishes V, J and clone size, whereas the DNA furnished D and trimming. Of about 2.1 million clones in the sample, around 93% were seen once. Germline V gene sequence: CDR1 GTSNPN, CDR2 SVGIG (reference sequence). The CDR3 has 15 residues. Trimming took off 5 bases at V and 3 bases at J, with 20 bases between the two ends.

The sequence was obtained from a man aged 18 to 29 in good health. Some clones in this sample may be carry-over from other donors' samples. This chain connects TRBV30 to TRBJ2-7, with D perhaps TRBD2 (6 bases). Material for sequencing was naive CD8+ T cells from PBMCs. CDR3 region: CAWGIGQRRGYEQYF. Here the CDR3 DNA reads TGTGCCTGGGGGATTGGCCAAAGGAGGGGCTACGAGCAGTACTTC.